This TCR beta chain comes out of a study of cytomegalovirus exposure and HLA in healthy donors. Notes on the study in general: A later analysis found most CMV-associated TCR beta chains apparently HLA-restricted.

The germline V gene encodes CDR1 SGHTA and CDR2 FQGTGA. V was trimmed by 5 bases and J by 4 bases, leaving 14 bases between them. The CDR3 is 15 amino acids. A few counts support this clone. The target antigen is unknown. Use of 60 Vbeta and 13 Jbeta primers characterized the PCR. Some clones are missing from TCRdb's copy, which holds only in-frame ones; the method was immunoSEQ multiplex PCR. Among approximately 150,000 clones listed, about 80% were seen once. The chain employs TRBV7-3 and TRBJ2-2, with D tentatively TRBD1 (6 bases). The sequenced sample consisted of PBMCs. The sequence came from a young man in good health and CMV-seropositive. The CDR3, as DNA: TGTGCCAGCAGCAGACCGGGACATCGCACCGGGGAGCTGTTTTTT. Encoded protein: CASSRPGHRTGELFF. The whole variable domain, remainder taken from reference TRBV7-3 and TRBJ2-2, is GAGVSQTPSNKVTEKGKYVELRCDPISGHTALYWYRQSLGQGPEFLIYFQGTGAADDSGLPNDRFFAVRPEGSVSTLKIQRTERGDSAVYLCASSRPGHRTGELFFGEGSRLTVL.